This TCR beta chain was profiled in a study of cytotoxic CD8 clonotypes in ibrutinib-treated CLL. The table came from immunoSEQ multiplex PCR; TCRdb's copy has only in-frame clones and leaves some out. The table has more than 300,000 clones, 80% seen once. This clone occurred once. The J segment lost 6 bases and the V segment lost 3 bases, leaving 11 bases of the junction unmatched. This CDR3 is built from 16 residues. Germline CDR1 reads WNHNN; CDR2 reads SYGVQD (reference sequence). This TCR derives from a human donor with chronic lymphocytic leukemia. The chain recombines TRBV10-1 with TRBJ2-7; TRBD2 agrees at 10 bases. Source: PBMCs, taken before ibrutinib treatment. CDR3 region: CASSDPFLAGAGEQYF. For the CDR3, the DNA is TGCGCCAGCAGTGACCCCTTCCTAGCGGGAGCTGGCGAGCAGTACTTC.